The rows below give T cell receptor beta chains drawn from one sample of a study of post-analysis software for immune sequencing data. TCRdb ran MiXCR on the PCR reads and lists one entry per CDR3 protein. Among around 770,000 distinct CDR3 sequences, more than 45% were seen once, and the ten largest hold around 4.7%. Sequencing input: blood. Receptor source: a girl aged 10 to 17 with multiple sclerosis. The CDR3 runs from the conserved cysteine through the conserved F or W. Clone size appears in some rows only: once, few, many, or a class for an expanded clone.

>-|TRBV30|TRBJ1-4
CAWSGTGGGPKLFF
>-|TRBV5-1|TRBJ1-1
CASSLGVTRSEAFF
>many|TRBV7-4|TRBJ2-7
CASSLKVSYEQYF
>-|TRBV6-1|-
CASSYRPPYPYEQYF
>-|TRBV4-3|TRBJ2-2
CASSQGAGDEGRTGELFF
>once|TRBV7-8|TRBJ2-1
CASSQGRSGGLFNEQFF
>few|TRBV29-1|TRBJ1-2
CSVEAQDYGYTF
>-|TRBV5-6|TRBJ2-1
CASSQTDSDEQFF
>once|TRBV7-9|TRBJ2-7
CASSLGEAAQYF
>few|TRBV29-1|TRBJ1-1
CSVDGAFF
>few|TRBV20-1|TRBJ1-2
CSASAGDTNYGYTF
>-|TRBV7-9|TRBJ2-7
CASSSGREVGEQYF
>-|TRBV6-8|TRBJ2-1
CASSLLELASSYNEQFF
>-|TRBV28|TRBJ2-4
CASSFFRDRVDEQYF
>-|TRBV4-2|TRBJ2-1
CASSQDEGGEQFF
>-|TRBV12-3/TRBV12-4|-
CASSLGTKNHEQYF
>once|TRBV5-1|TRBJ2-3
CASSRRGVRTDTQYF
>-|TRBV20-1|TRBJ2-2
CSARFGISTGELFF
>-|TRBV12-3/TRBV12-4|TRBJ2-5
CASSSPKREKQETQYF
>few|TRBV20-1|TRBJ2-5
CSARGPEGQYF
>-|TRBV7-9|TRBJ2-2
CASSPGLDRHRAGELFF
>few|TRBV20-1|TRBJ2-7
CSAAQRSGRVLEQYF
>-|TRBV20-1|TRBJ2-4
CSARDQDRGDIQYF
>once|TRBV28|TRBJ2-3
CASSSPAKAGTSTDTQYF
>once|TRBV24-1|TRBJ2-3
CATSDSVAGDLDTQYF
>few|TRBV24-1|TRBJ2-3
CATSDLAGGPDTQYF
>-|TRBV29-1|TRBJ2-3
CSAALDSSTDTQYF
>-|TRBV5-1|TRBJ2-1
CASSDGKGLAGGPKQFF
>few|TRBV9|TRBJ2-3
CASSVGPGKGTDTQYF
>few|TRBV5-1|TRBJ2-7
CASNPGTGGGGYEQYF
>few|TRBV4-2|TRBJ1-1
CASSQVLRGQNTEAFF
>-|TRBV12-3/TRBV12-4|TRBJ2-3
CASSHDRLGTDTQYF
>-|TRBV12-3/TRBV12-4|TRBJ2-4
CASSLASGKITKNIQYF
>few|TRBV10-3|TRBJ2-3
CAISESGGSDTQYF
>-|TRBV7-6|TRBJ2-7
CASSLGMGRSYEQYF
>-|TRBV7-2|TRBJ2-1
CASSVTSGSNEQFF
>once|TRBV15|TRBJ2-7
CATSRDGTGIYEQYF
>-|TRBV7-9|-
CASSLSRQGAFEQYF
>-|TRBV11-2|TRBJ2-1
CASSPVAGLPSYNEQFF
>few|TRBV5-5|TRBJ2-1
CASSSPRGREQFF
>-|TRBV12-3/TRBV12-4|TRBJ2-1
CASSLDLAGGNNEQFF
>-|TRBV6-6|TRBJ1-2
CASSYTGGGGKGGYTF
>-|TRBV7-2|TRBJ1-1
CASSPVRPDTEAFF
>-|TRBV4-3|-
CASSLWRGTYEQYF
>-|TRBV28|TRBJ2-1
CASAGGWDNEQFF
>-|TRBV20-1|TRBJ2-5
CSAREGRRDPLETQYF
>few|TRBV6-2/TRBV6-3|TRBJ2-1
CASSGTSLSNEQFF
>-|TRBV24-1|TRBJ1-5
CATSHPGDSQETQHF
>-|TRBV6-4|TRBJ2-1
CASPDRGEGNEQFF
>-|TRBV7-9|TRBJ2-7
CASSSRVLGGDTYEQYF
>once|TRBV6-5|TRBJ2-7
CASSFRGGGTSGRSGPYEQYF
>-|TRBV27|TRBJ2-4
CASKGGRNIQYF
>few|TRBV9|TRBJ2-1
CASSVAEPYNEQFF
>few|TRBV10-3|TRBJ2-7
CAISEGGETGSDEQYF
>few|TRBV27|-
CASSPTVSYEQYF
>-|TRBV5-1|TRBJ2-3
CASSTPLAGYTDTQYF
>-|TRBV7-2|TRBJ2-1
CASSATWDEQFF